This is a list of T cell receptor beta chains from one sample in a study of shared clonotypes between healthy human individuals. Method: immunoSEQ multiplex PCR; TCRdb's copy keeps in-frame clones and lacks some. The data show approximately 2,000,000 clones, with about 94% seen just once and more than 1.5% held by the top ten. The sequencing input was naive CD8+ T cells from PBMCs. Receptors originate from a man aged 18 to 29 in good health. Some clones in this sample may be carry-over from other donors' samples. Each CDR3 is given with its conserved first and last residue. The order of the fields is D gene, J gene, V gene, clone size, CDR3 DNA, CDR3 protein. D genes are given only for firm matches. Some rows have no size entry. The others give once, few or many, or a class for an expanded clone.

d_call: NA
j_call: TRBJ2-7
v_call: TRBV10-3
clone_size: NA
cdr3_nt: TGTGCCATCAGTGAGGGAGGGGACGAGCAGTACTTC
cdr3_aa: CAISEGGDEQYF

d_call: TRBD2
j_call: TRBJ2-3
v_call: TRBV27
clone_size: NA
cdr3_nt: TGTGCCAGCCGCATCAGACTAGCGGGACGCACAGATACGCAGTATTTT
cdr3_aa: CASRIRLAGRTDTQYF

d_call: NA
j_call: TRBJ2-5
v_call: TRBV29-1
clone_size: NA
cdr3_nt: TGCAGCGTTGAGCCTAATGTCGGGAGTCCTCTTCGAGAGACCCAGTACTTC
cdr3_aa: CSVEPNVGSPLRETQYF

d_call: NA
j_call: TRBJ2-2
v_call: TRBV6-1
clone_size: NA
cdr3_nt: TGTGCCAGCACCTGGGGGCCTTACACCGGGGAGCTGTTTTTT
cdr3_aa: CASTWGPYTGELFF

d_call: TRBD2
j_call: TRBJ2-3
v_call: TRBV19
clone_size: NA
cdr3_nt: TGTGCCAGTAGTATCAGTTGGCTAGCGGGAGCCGCGCAGTATTTT
cdr3_aa: CASSISWLAGAAQYF

d_call: TRBD2
j_call: TRBJ2-1
v_call: TRBV7-2
clone_size: NA
cdr3_nt: TGTGCCAGCAGCTTACTTAGCGGGGGGACTCAAGTCAATGAGCAGTTCTTC
cdr3_aa: CASSLLSGGTQVNEQFF

d_call: NA
j_call: TRBJ1-2
v_call: TRBV11-2
clone_size: NA
cdr3_nt: TGTGCCAGCAGCTTAGGGTTCGGCTACACCTTC
cdr3_aa: CASSLGFGYTF

d_call: TRBD2
j_call: TRBJ2-7
v_call: TRBV27
clone_size: NA
cdr3_nt: TGTGCCAGCAGGATTCTAGCGGGAGCTAACGAGCAGTACTTC
cdr3_aa: CASRILAGANEQYF

d_call: NA
j_call: TRBJ2-3
v_call: TRBV2
clone_size: NA
cdr3_nt: TGTGCCAGCAGTGAAGCGGGGACAAGTGCTAGCACAGATACGCAGTATTTT
cdr3_aa: CASSEAGTSASTDTQYF

d_call: NA
j_call: TRBJ2-1
v_call: TRBV7-3
clone_size: NA
cdr3_nt: TGTGCCAGCAGCTTATCGGGGGGCGGCTACAATGAGCAGTTCTTC
cdr3_aa: CASSLSGGGYNEQFF

d_call: TRBD2
j_call: TRBJ2-7
v_call: TRBV2
clone_size: NA
cdr3_nt: TGTGCCAGCAGTGAAGCAAGGACTAGCGGGAGGGGGTCCTACGAGCAGTACTTC
cdr3_aa: CASSEARTSGRGSYEQYF

d_call: TRBD2
j_call: TRBJ2-5
v_call: TRBV10-3
clone_size: once
cdr3_nt: TGTGCCATCAGTGTACTAGCGGGAGGTGCCGAGACCCAGTACTTC
cdr3_aa: CAISVLAGGAETQYF

d_call: TRBD2
j_call: TRBJ2-7
v_call: TRBV27
clone_size: NA
cdr3_nt: TGTGCCAGCAGTGCCTACCCGTCTAGCGGGAGGGCCCTCTACGAGCAGTACTTC
cdr3_aa: CASSAYPSSGRALYEQYF